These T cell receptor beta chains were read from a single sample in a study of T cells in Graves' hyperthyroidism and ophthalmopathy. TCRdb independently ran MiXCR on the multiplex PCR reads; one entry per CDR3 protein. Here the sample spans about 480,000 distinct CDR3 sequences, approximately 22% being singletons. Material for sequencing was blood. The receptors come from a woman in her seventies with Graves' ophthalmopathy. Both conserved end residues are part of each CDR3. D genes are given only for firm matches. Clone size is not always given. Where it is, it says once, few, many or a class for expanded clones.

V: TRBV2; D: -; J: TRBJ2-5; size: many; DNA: TGTGCCAGCAGGGACGCCTCTGAGACCCAGTACTTC; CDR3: CASRDASETQYF
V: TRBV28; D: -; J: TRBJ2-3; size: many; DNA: TGTGCCAGCAGCCCCCAACGAACCGGGGCCCAAGATACGCAGTATTTT; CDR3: CASSPQRTGAQDTQYF
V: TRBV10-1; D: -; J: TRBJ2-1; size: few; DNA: TGCGCCAGCAGTTACGGCGGTGAGCAGTTCTTC; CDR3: CASSYGGEQFF
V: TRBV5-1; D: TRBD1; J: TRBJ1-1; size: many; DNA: TGCGCCAGCAGCACTACAGGGGCTCGGAACACTGAAGCTTTCTTT; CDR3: CASSTTGARNTEAFF
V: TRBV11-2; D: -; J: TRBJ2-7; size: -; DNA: TGTGCCAGCAGAAAACCCCCTGGGTACGAGCAGTACTTC; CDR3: CASRKPPGYEQYF
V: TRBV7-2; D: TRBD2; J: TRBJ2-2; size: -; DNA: TGTGCCAGCAGCTTTAGCGGGAGGGCCTCCGGGGAGCTGTTTTTT; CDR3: CASSFSGRASGELFF
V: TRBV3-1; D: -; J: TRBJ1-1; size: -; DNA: TGTGCCAGCAGCCAACGGAAAACGGCTGAAGCTTTCTTT; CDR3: CASSQRKTAEAFF
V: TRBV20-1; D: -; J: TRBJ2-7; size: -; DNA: TGCAGTGCTAGAAGTGACAGAACCTACGAGCAGTACTTC; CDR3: CSARSDRTYEQYF
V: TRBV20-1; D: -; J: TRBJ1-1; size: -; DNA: TGCAGTGCTAGGGGAGGGGAGGTGATGAACACTGAAGCTTTCTTT; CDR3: CSARGGEVMNTEAFF
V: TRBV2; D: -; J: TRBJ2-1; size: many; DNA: TGTGCCAGCAGTGAAGCAACAGGGCTTTCCTACAATGAGCAGTTCTTC; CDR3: CASSEATGLSYNEQFF
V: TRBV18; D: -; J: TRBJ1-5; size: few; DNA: TGTGCCAGCTCACCCTCGGACACGAATCAGCCCCAGCATTTT; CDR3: CASSPSDTNQPQHF
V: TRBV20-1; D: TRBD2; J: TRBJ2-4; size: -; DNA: TGCAGTGCTAGTTCGGCTAGCGGGAGGCTAAACATTCAGTACTTC; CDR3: CSASSASGRLNIQYF
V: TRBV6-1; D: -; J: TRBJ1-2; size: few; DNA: TGTGCCAGCAGCGTTGGAGGGTCCACTAACTATGGCTACACCTTC; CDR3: CASSVGGSTNYGYTF
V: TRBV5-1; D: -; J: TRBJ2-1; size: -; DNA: TGCGCCAGCAGCTGGGACTCAAACAATGAGCAGTTCTTC; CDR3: CASSWDSNNEQFF
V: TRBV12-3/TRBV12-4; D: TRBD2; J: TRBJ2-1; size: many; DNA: TGTGCCAGCAGTGGACTAGCGGGAGGAGAGCAGTTCTTC; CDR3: CASSGLAGGEQFF
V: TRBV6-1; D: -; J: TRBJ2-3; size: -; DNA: TGTGCCAGCAGTCTACGACCAACCAGCACAGATACGCAGTATTTT; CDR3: CASSLRPTSTDTQYF
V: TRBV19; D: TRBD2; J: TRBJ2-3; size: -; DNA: TGTGCCAGTAGGTCCGGCGGGAGAACAGATACGCAGTATTTT; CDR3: CASRSGGRTDTQYF
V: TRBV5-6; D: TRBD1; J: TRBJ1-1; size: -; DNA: TGTGCCAGCAGCTTGGCCGTCAGGGGGGCTGAAGCTTTCTTT; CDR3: CASSLAVRGAEAFF